The 27 T cell receptor beta chains listed next were all sequenced from one sample in a study of molecular identifiers for immune sequencing clone quantification (dated by TCRdb to the late 2010s). Library construction relied on PCR. Sequenced on an Illumina HiSeq 4000. TCRdb trimmed public reads at Q25 via fastp, called clones via MiXCR and kept in-frame beta chains. Rows are combined by CDR3 protein, so each entry shows the most common genes and DNA. Present in this sample are about 320,000 distinct CDR3 sequences, about 20% of which were seen just once. The top ten clonotypes cover over 0.7% of the sample. Input material: naive CD8+ T cells from blood, with Jurkat cell RNA spiked in. The cell subset or site label here, explained by the study, means: FACS-sorted CD8+CD4-CCR7+CD45RA+ naive T cells. The receptors were sampled from a human donor in good health. Some libraries in this study had Jurkat cell RNA spiked in.

This clonotype came up many times. This chain joins TRBV7-3 and TRBJ2-5; D gene uncertain. The CDR3 contains 13 residues. Trimming removed 1 base at V and 3 bases at J, with 6 bases between. Germline CDR1 reads SGHTA; CDR2 reads FQGTGA. CDR3 residues: CASSLNTKETQYF. In DNA form, the CDR3 reads TGTGCCAGCAGCTTAAACACGAAAGAGACCCAGTACTTC.

This clonotype appeared many times. The genes are TRBV29-1 and TRBJ1-1, with D possibly TRBD1 on 5 matching bases. Trimming removed 7 bases from V and 4 bases from J, with 13 bases in between. CDR1 and CDR2 from the germline V gene are SQVTM and ANQGSEA. The CDR3 is made up of 12 amino acids. Here the CDR3 DNA reads TGCAGCGATAACACAGGAGGCACTGAAGCTTTCTTT. Translation gives CSDNTGGTEAFF.

This clonotype was counted only a few times. The genes are TRBV4-1 and TRBJ2-3; TRBD1 matches at 7 bases. The CDR3 sequence is 17 residues long. V lost 1 base to trimming and J lost 3 bases; unmatched junction nucleotides: 10. Germline V gives CDR1 MGHRA, CDR2 YSYEKL. The CDR3 spells CASSQALTGVGTDTQYF. CDR3 sequence (DNA): TGCGCCAGCAGCCAAGCTCTCACAGGGGTCGGGACAGATACGCAGTATTTT.

Concerning this clonotype: A read error is possible here, since a much larger clone lies one base away. The rearrangement uses TRBV20-1 and TRBJ2-1, with 14 bases matching TRBD2. Germline CDR1 DFQATT, CDR2 SNEGSKA (reference sequence). CDR3 length equals 13 residues. The CDR3: CSVGTSGGPGESF. In nucleotides, the CDR3 is TGCAGTGTAGGGACTAGCGGGGGCCCCGGGGAGTCCTTC.

This clonotype has ten or more counts. The chain uses TRBV6-2 or TRBV6-3 and TRBJ1-1; TRBD1 is a possible D gene (6 bases). The CDR3 extends over 13 amino acids. Trimming took 8 bases from V and 6 from J, leaving 16 bases between them. Germline loops: CDR1 MNHEY, CDR2 SVGEGT. The CDR3 is CASYTGMAPEAFF. CDR3 nucleotide sequence: TGTGCCAGCTACACAGGGATGGCGCCTGAAGCTTTCTTT.

This clonotype was seen ten or more times. V is TRBV12-3 or TRBV12-4 and J is TRBJ1-2; 7 bases are shared with TRBD1. There are 13 residues in the CDR3. J lost 8 bases, V lost 4 bases, and 7 bases had no gene match. In nucleotides, the CDR3 is TGTGCCAGCAGTTGGGACAGCACTAGGGGCTACACCTTC. This codes for CASSWDSTRGYTF.

The sample holds many counts of this clonotype. The V and J genes are TRBV30 and TRBJ2-7, with D hard to call. V was shortened by 0 bases and J by 4 bases, with 10 bases between the two germline ends. The CDR3 consists of 13 residues. Germline loops: CDR1 GTSNPN, CDR2 SVGIG (reference sequence). The CDR3 DNA is TGTGCCTGGAGTGTAATTTCGGTATACGAGCAGTACTTC. This encodes CAWSVISVYEQYF.

In its sample, this clonotype was seen many times. The chain combines TRBV7-9 with TRBJ2-5, with 10 bases aligning to TRBD1. The CDR3 has 16 amino acids. Losses at the gene ends were 1 base for V and 6 bases for J; bases not matched to a gene: 8. Germline V lookup: CDR1 SEHNR, CDR2 FQNEAQ (reference sequence). CDR3 nucleotides: TGTGCCAGCAGCTTAGTTTCGGGACAGGGGTCCAAGACCCAGTACTTC. Its translation: CASSLVSGQGSKTQYF.

This clonotype was seen at least ten times. The chain links TRBV7-9 to TRBJ2-7; D is unclear. Trimming took 5 bases from V and 4 from J, leaving 12 bases between them. The CDR3 is 13 amino acids. The V gene's germline CDR1 is SEHNR and CDR2 FQNEAQ (reference sequence). CDR3 nucleotides: TGTGCCAGCAGCGTAGTTGACCAATACGAGCAGTACTTC. It translates to CASSVVDQYEQYF.

Many counts were recorded for this clonotype. The chain combines TRBV29-1 with TRBJ2-3, with 14 bases aligning to TRBD2. The CDR3 loop spans 16 amino acids. The germline V gene has CDR1 SQVTM and CDR2 ANQGSEA. V dropped 6 bases and J dropped 0; count of bases not matched to a gene: 5. DNA of the CDR3: TGCAGCGTCGAGGGACTAGCGGGAGTAAGCACAGATACGCAGTATTTT. Translated, it gives CSVEGLAGVSTDTQYF.

Remarks on this clonotype: With a much larger clone just one base away, this may be a read error. The V and J genes are TRBV28 and TRBJ1-2; D call uncertain. CDR3 size: 12 residues. Trimming removed 3 bases from V and 5 bases from J, with 7 bases in between. Germline CDR1 is MDHEN and CDR2 is SYDVKM. The CDR3 protein is CASSFVPYGYTF. CDR3 nucleotides: TGTGCCAGCAGTTTCGTTCCTTATGGCTACACCTTC.

There are many counts of this clonotype. The chain uses TRBV20-1 and TRBJ2-3, with no clear D. Germline lookup yields CDR1 DFQATT and CDR2 SNEGSKA (reference sequence). There are 12 residues in the CDR3. Trimming took 3 bases from V and 3 from J, leaving 7 bases between them. For the CDR3, the DNA is TGCAGTGCTAGGGCCATGACAGATACGCAGTATTTT. Amino acid sequence: CSARAMTDTQYF.

Of note for this clonotype: One end of the junction varies from germline; a read error may be responsible. The genes are TRBV27 and TRBJ1-5; TRBD1 matches at 11 bases. The CDR3 runs 17 residues. The germline CDR1 and CDR2 sequences are MNHEY and SMNVEV (reference sequence). CDR3 DNA sequence: TGTGCCAGCAGTCCTCTCGGGACAGGGGGTAGGGATCAGCCCCAGCAATTT. Amino acids: CASSPLGTGGRDQPQQF.

A note on this clonotype: Lacking the conserved final phenylalanine or tryptophan, this CDR3 likely reflects a read error. The rearrangement links TRBV20-1 to TRBJ2-2, with a possible D match to TRBD1 (5 bases). This CDR3 contains 17 residues. Trimming left V 2 bases short and J 3 bases short, with 19 bases between. Germline V lookup: CDR1 DFQATT, CDR2 SNEGSKA (reference sequence). Here the CDR3 DNA reads TGCAGTGCTAGAATACTTTTGACAGCGAAAGACACCGGGGAGCTGTTTCTT. It yields the protein CSARILLTAKDTGELFL.

The rearrangement uses TRBV6-2 or TRBV6-3 and TRBJ2-3; D is uncertain. V gave up 5 bases and J gave up 3 bases, with 9 bases separating them. CDR1 and CDR2 from the germline V gene are MNHEY and SVGEGT. CDR3 size: 13 residues. CDR3 in amino acids: CASSPDLTDTQYF. CDR3 coding DNA: TGTGCCAGCAGTCCGGACCTAACAGATACGCAGTATTTT.

The chain employs TRBV10-2 and TRBJ2-3; D perhaps matches TRBD2 (6 bases). Germline CDR1 reads WSHSY; CDR2 reads SAAADI. The V end was cut by 4 bases, the J end by 3 bases, with 20 bases between. The CDR3 is 17 residues long. In DNA, the CDR3 is TGCGCCAGCAGTGTTGGTCCGCCGGGGGATGGAACAGATACGCAGTATTTT. Translating gives CASSVGPPGDGTDTQYF.

This clonotype was seen ten or more times. This chain links TRBV2 with TRBJ2-7; D is uncertain. In germline, CDR1 is SNHLY, CDR2 FYNNEI. V was clipped by 5 bases and J by 4 bases, with 6 bases between them. The CDR3 has 11 amino acids. The CDR3 is CASSKGYEQYF. The CDR3 DNA sequence: TGTGCCAGCAGTAAAGGGTACGAGCAGTACTTC.

This chain joins TRBV6-5 and TRBJ2-7; D not resolved. This CDR3 has 15 amino acids. V was trimmed by 2 bases and J by 3 bases, leaving 14 bases between them. Germline V gene lookup returns CDR1 MNHEY and CDR2 SVGAGI. The CDR3 DNA is TGTGCCAGCAGTTACAAGGGCGGAGATAGCTACGAGCAGTACTTC. It translates to CASSYKGGDSYEQYF.

This clonotype has ten or more counts. The CDR3 here is CASSLEPRGLSGNTIYF. The CDR3 nucleotides are TGTGCCAGCAGCTTAGAACCGCGGGGGCTCTCTGGAAACACCATATATTTT. This chain uses TRBV7-2 with TRBJ1-3; D perhaps matches TRBD1 (6 bases). The CDR3 has 17 residues. The germline V gene encodes CDR1 SGHTA and CDR2 FQGNSA. V was cut by 1 base and J by 0 bases, with 13 bases left in between.

V is TRBV4-1 and J is TRBJ2-7; 9 bases are a match to TRBD2. The CDR3 has 15 residues. Trimming removed 0 bases from V and 6 bases from J; junction bases left unmatched: 6. Germline V gene sequence: CDR1 MGHRA, CDR2 YSYEKL. The CDR3 here is CASSQDGSGGGEQYF. The CDR3 nucleotides read TGCGCCAGCAGCCAAGATGGTAGCGGGGGCGGCGAGCAGTACTTC.

The chain joins TRBV19 to TRBJ2-3; 8 bases align to TRBD1. This CDR3 contains 15 residues. Per the germline V gene, CDR1 is LNHDA and CDR2 is SQIVND (reference sequence). The V gene end was trimmed by 7 bases and the J gene end by 0 bases; junction bases not matched to a gene: 6. The CDR3 is CASNTGQGSTDTQYF. CDR3 DNA sequence: TGTGCCAGTAATACCGGACAGGGTAGCACAGATACGCAGTATTTT.

There are a few counts of this clonotype. This CDR3 is missing its conserved last phenylalanine or tryptophan, likely due to a read error. The chain employs TRBV12-3 or TRBV12-4 and TRBJ2-7, with a tentative D call TRBD2 (7 bases). Trimming cost V 5 bases and J 2 bases, with 13 bases left between them. The CDR3 contains 14 residues. This CDR3 is CASSPGEGPYEQYS. In nucleotides, the CDR3 is TGTGCCAGCAGTCCAGGGGAGGGGCCCTACGAGCAGTACTCC.

There are many counts of this clonotype. The chain employs TRBV4-3 and TRBJ2-7; tentative D call: TRBD2 (6 bases). The CDR3 has 16 amino acids. Trimming removed 0 bases at V and 5 bases at J, with 17 bases between. Germline values: CDR1 LGHNA, CDR2 YSLEER. The CDR3 DNA follows: TGCGCCAGCAGCCAAGATCAGGTGGGAGCGGGCCACGAGCAGTACTTC. Protein: CASSQDQVGAGHEQYF.

This clonotype was found a few times. The chain employs TRBV29-1 and TRBJ1-2, with TRBD1 matching 9 bases. CDR3 length equals 14 residues. Germline loops: CDR1 SQVTM, CDR2 ANQGSEA. With 2 bases clipped from V and 8 bases from J, the junction kept 9 bases outside the gene matches. Here the CDR3 reads CSVEHAGTGYGYTF. The CDR3 bases are TGCAGCGTTGAACACGCCGGGACAGGGTACGGCTACACCTTC.

In this sample, this clonotype turned up many times. The J gene is TRBJ2-7, the V gene TRBV28; D gene ambiguous. CDR3 size: 14 residues. Trimming removed 5 bases at V and 0 bases at J, with 11 bases between. CDR1 and CDR2 from the germline V gene are MDHEN and SYDVKM. CDR3 sequence reads: CASSEYRASYEQYF. The CDR3 bases are TGTGCCAGCAGTGAATACAGAGCCTCCTACGAGCAGTACTTC.

At least ten counts were recorded for this clonotype. The chain uses TRBV7-9 and TRBJ1-1; 8 nucleotides align to TRBD1. Germline CDR1 is SEHNR and CDR2 is FQNEAQ (reference sequence). V gave up 3 bases and J gave up 0 bases; unmatched junction bases: 0. This CDR3 has 14 residues. This chain's CDR3 is CASSLTGVNTEAFF. The CDR3 nucleotides read TGTGCCAGCAGCTTGACAGGGGTGAACACTGAAGCTTTCTTT.

Comments on this clonotype: A much larger clone lies one base from this, so it may be a read error. The V call is TRBV5-1, the J call TRBJ2-1; D tentatively fits TRBD1 or TRBD2 (6 bases each). CDR3 length: 15 residues. Germline V lookup: CDR1 SGHRS, CDR2 YFSETQ. In nucleotides, the CDR3 is TGCCCCAGCAGCTGGGGGGCAGGAGTTCAGTCTGAGCAGTTCTTC. Its protein is CPSSWGAGVQSEQFF.